The 13 T cell receptor beta chains listed next were all sequenced from one sample in a study of technical replicates of blood from several donors. Measured with immunoSEQ multiplex PCR; TCRdb has only the in-frame clones, and not every one. Among approximately 82,000 clones listed, over 90% were seen once. The specimen sequenced was T cells isolated from PBMCs. These receptors came from a human donor in good health.

V gene TRBV5-6 combines with J gene TRBJ2-7, with a tentative D call TRBD2 (5 bases). V dropped 0 bases and J dropped 6 bases, with 7 bases sitting between them. Germline lookup yields CDR1 SGHDT and CDR2 YYEEEE. This CDR3 is built from 12 residues. The chain's CDR3 is CASSLGGSEQYF. The CDR3 region has the DNA TGTGCCAGCAGCTTGGGAGGGTCCGAGCAGTACTTC.

The rearrangement joins TRBV30 to TRBJ2-3; 8 bases line up with TRBD2. The germline V gene encodes CDR1 GTSNPN and CDR2 SVGIG (reference sequence). CDR3 size: 16 residues. Trimming cost V 3 bases and J 10 bases; bases outside gene matches: 18. The CDR3 spells CAWREGAGADQSAQYF. The CDR3 DNA reads as TGTGCCTGGAGAGAGGGAGCGGGAGCCGATCAGAGTGCGCAGTATTTT.

This rearrangement joins TRBV9 to TRBJ1-2; D is unresolved. The CDR3 extends over 15 amino acids. V shed 0 bases and J shed 2 bases, with 11 bases lying between them. The germline V gene encodes CDR1 SGDLS and CDR2 YYNGEE. This chain's CDR3 is CASSVEEDRNYGYTF. CDR3 DNA sequence: TGTGCCAGCAGCGTAGAGGAGGATAGGAACTATGGCTACACCTTC. Variable domain in full (rest from reference TRBV9 and TRBJ1-2): DSGVTQTPKHLITATGQRVTLRCSPRSGDLSVYWYQQSLDQGLQFLIQYYNGEERAKGNILERFSAQQFPDLHSELNLSSLELGDSALYFCASSVEEDRNYGYTFGSGTRLTVV.

V and J are TRBV5-5 and TRBJ1-1; 8 bases align to TRBD1. V was pared by 4 bases and J by 8 bases, with 7 bases of the junction left unmatched. Per the germline V gene, CDR1 is SGHKS and CDR2 is YYEKEE (reference sequence). The length of the CDR3 is 13 residues. CDR3 coding DNA: TGTGCCAGCAGCCCAGGGGGCTGGAGAGAAGCTTTCTTT. This codes for CASSPGGWREAFF. Full variable domain (outside the CDR3, taken from reference TRBV5-5 and TRBJ1-1): DAGVTQSPTHLIKTRGQQVTLRCSPISGHKSVSWYQQVLGQGPQFIFQYYEKEERGRGNFPDRFSARQFPNYSSELNVNALLLGDSALYLCASSPGGWREAFFGQGTRLTVV.

The CDR3 is CASSLLAFYNEQFF. For the CDR3, the DNA is TGTGCCAGCAGTTTACTGGCTTTTTACAATGAGCAGTTCTTC. The chain is built from TRBV27 and TRBJ2-1; D unclear. The V and J ends lost 2 bases and 4 bases respectively, with 9 bases between them. The germline V gene has CDR1 MNHEY and CDR2 SMNVEV (reference sequence). The CDR3 extends over 14 amino acids.

The rearrangement joins TRBV29-1 to TRBJ1-2; 9 nucleotides match TRBD1. Trimming cost V 4 bases and J 4 bases; bases outside gene matches: 16. From germline, CDR1 is SQVTM and CDR2 ANQGSEA. The CDR3 runs to 17 residues. For the CDR3, the DNA is TGCAGCGTTGCTCCATCGGGGGGGACAGGGCTTGTCTATGGCTACACCTTC. Residues: CSVAPSGGTGLVYGYTF.

The chain carries TRBV11-2 and TRBJ1-1; no firm D call. CDR1 and CDR2 from the germline V gene are SGHAT and FQNNGV. CDR3 size: 15 residues. Trimming removed 1 base from V and 3 bases from J, with 12 bases in between. Written as DNA, the CDR3 is TGTGCCAGCAGCTTAGTGCCTCGAGAGTACACTGAAGCTTTCTTT. This gives the protein CASSLVPREYTEAFF. Full variable domain (rest looked up from reference TRBV11-2 and TRBJ1-1): EAGVAQSPRYKIIEKRQSVAFWCNPISGHATLYWYQQILGQGPKLLIQFQNNGVVDDSQLPKDRFSAERLKGVDSTLKIQPAKLEDSAVYLCASSLVPREYTEAFFGQGTRLTVV.

The chain recombines TRBV4-1 with TRBJ2-7, with TRBD2 matching over 8 bases. There are 16 residues in the CDR3. Germline lookup yields CDR1 MGHRA and CDR2 YSYEKL. Trimming cost V 1 base and J 3 bases; bases outside gene matches: 8. CDR3 in amino acids: CASSQGRGTSDYEQYF. In DNA form, the CDR3 reads TGCGCCAGCAGCCAAGGGAGGGGGACTAGTGACTACGAGCAGTACTTC.

J is TRBJ2-2 and V is TRBV2, with 10 positions matching TRBD1. The CDR3 extends over 16 amino acids. The germline CDR1 and CDR2 sequences are SNHLY and FYNNEI. V gave up 7 bases and J gave up 0 bases; unmatched junction bases: 5. The DNA of the CDR3 is TGTGCCAGCAAATGGACAGGGGGTTCGAACACCGGGGAGCTGTTTTTT. It translates to CASKWTGGSNTGELFF.

The rearrangement links TRBV7-2 to TRBJ1-1; tentative D call: TRBD1 (6 bases). The V end was cut by 1 base, the J end by 5 bases, with 11 bases between. Germline V gene data show CDR1 as SGHTA and CDR2 as FQGNSA. The CDR3 sequence is 14 residues long. CDR3 coding DNA: TGTGCCAGCAGCTTAGGCAGGGGTGTTACTGAAGCTTTCTTT. It is translated as CASSLGRGVTEAFF.

J is TRBJ2-6 and V is TRBV19, with 7 nucleotides matching TRBD1. The CDR3 sequence is 15 residues long. Unmatched junction bases numbered 2, after V lost 5 bases and J lost 1 base. Germline-derived CDR1 and CDR2 are LNHDA and SQIVND (reference sequence). CDR3 nucleotide sequence: TGTGCCAGTAGTGACAGGGCGTCTGGGGCCAACGTCCTGACTTTC. The encoded protein is CASSDRASGANVLTF.

V usage is TRBV5-1 and J usage is TRBJ2-3; 7 nucleotides align to TRBD2. Losses at the gene ends were 1 base for V and 0 bases for J; bases not matched to a gene: 2. The CDR3 extends over 15 amino acids. Germline values: CDR1 SGHRS, CDR2 YFSETQ. The CDR3 protein is CASSLSGISTDTQYF. For the CDR3, the DNA is TGCGCCAGCAGCTTGAGCGGGATTAGCACAGATACGCAGTATTTT.

The count of this clone is one. This chain connects TRBV7-9 to TRBJ1-1; 8 bases align to TRBD1. This CDR3 contains 17 residues. V lost 5 bases and J lost 0; bases outside the gene matches: 11. The germline gives CDR1 SEHNR, CDR2 FQNEAQ (reference sequence). The CDR3 sequence is CASSTLTGVYMNTEAFF. Here the CDR3 DNA reads TGTGCCAGCAGCACCCTGACAGGGGTATATATGAACACTGAAGCTTTCTTT.